What follows is one T cell receptor (beta chain) and its context. Enrolled through a virtual design, the participants were between 18 and 89 years of age and came from fewer than 30 US areas. Original methodology: Quantification of nucleated cells was approximated via reference gene primer amplification. Assay used: immunoSEQ multiplex PCR; TCRdb lists only in-frame clones, some missing. V, J and clone size are those of that table, while D and trimming were read from the DNA. This table has around 400,000 clones, over 85% appearing once. These data come from a study of blood T cell repertoires in COVID-19. Across the study: The United States, Italy and Spain provided the acute and convalescent COVID-19 samples. T cells, B-cell-depleted T cells, or PBMCs supplied cDNA or gDNA.

CDR1 SGHTA and CDR2 FQGNSA come from the germline V gene. V lost 2 bases and J lost 5, with 12 bases in between. The CDR3 is made up of 14 amino acids. Sequences were obtained from PBMCs or T cells enriched from blood (not recorded which). The chain couples TRBV7-2 to TRBJ2-5; D is perhaps TRBD2 (6 bases). This clonotype was obtained from a woman under 40 who had recovered from COVID-19. CDR3 sequence (DNA): TGTGCCAGCAGCTTAAATGGCGGGATGGAGACCCAGTACTTC. It yields the protein CASSLNGGMETQYF.